One sample yielded the 18 T cell receptor beta chains listed below, sequenced in a study of shared clonotypes between healthy human individuals. The data were produced by immunoSEQ multiplex PCR, yet TCRdb's version contains in-frame clones alone and is incomplete. The sample records some 470,000 clones, 76% being singletons. Sample: PBMCs. All receptors come from a woman between 40 and 55 years old in good health. Some clones in this sample may be carry-over from other donors' samples.

The chain couples TRBV19 to TRBJ1-1, with TRBD1 matching over 7 bases. Germline values: CDR1 LNHDA, CDR2 SQIVND (reference sequence). J lost 5 bases, V lost 4 bases, and 10 bases had no gene match. CDR3 length: 15 residues. The CDR3 sequence: CASSTPGGPWTEAFF. The CDR3 bases are TGTGCCAGTAGTACCCCAGGGGGACCGTGGACTGAAGCTTTCTTT. Combining the CDR3 with reference TRBV19 and TRBJ1-1 gives the whole variable domain DGGITQSPKYLFRKEGQNVTLSCEQNLNHDAMYWYRQDPGQGLRLIYYSQIVNDFQKGDIAEGYSVSREKKESFPLTVTSAQKNPTAFYLCASSTPGGPWTEAFFGQGTRLTVV.

This clone showed up just a few times. This chain joins TRBV4-3 and TRBJ2-5; D uncertain. V was pared by 1 base and J by 3 bases, with 6 bases between. The CDR3 is 13 amino acids. The germline gives CDR1 LGHNA, CDR2 YSLEER. CDR3 sequence: CASSQVQEETQYF. CDR3 in DNA: TGCGCCAGCAGCCAAGTGCAGGAAGAGACCCAGTACTTC.

This chain connects TRBV4-1 to TRBJ1-1; weak D call: TRBD1 (6 bases). V gave up 4 bases and J gave up 4 bases, with 13 bases separating them. This CDR3 spans 14 amino acids. Per the germline V gene, CDR1 is MGHRA and CDR2 is YSYEKL. The CDR3 DNA reads as TGCGCCAGCAGCCCCCGGGAAGGGGGCACTGAAGCTTTCTTT. It is translated as CASSPREGGTEAFF.

V usage is TRBV11-2 and J usage is TRBJ2-5; D remains ambiguous. CDR3 length: 13 amino acids. V lost 3 bases and J lost 1, with 6 bases in between. Germline V gives CDR1 SGHAT, CDR2 FQNNGV. The CDR3 coding sequence is TGTGCCAGCAGCTTGAGCAGCCAAGAGACCCAGTACTTC. Translation: CASSLSSQETQYF.

The chain links TRBV7-2 to TRBJ2-3; 9 positions match TRBD2. The CDR3 has 15 amino acids. Germline V lookup: CDR1 SGHTA, CDR2 FQGNSA. The V and J ends lost 2 bases and 6 bases, in that order; junction bases with no gene match: 6. For the CDR3, the DNA is TGTGCCAGCAGCTTACGGCGCGGGAGGGATGATACGCAGTATTTT. Translation: CASSLRRGRDDTQYF.

The gene calls are TRBV19 and TRBJ1-3; weak D call: TRBD1 (5 bases). Trimming removed 6 bases at V and 0 bases at J, with 12 bases between. Germline lookup yields CDR1 LNHDA and CDR2 SQIVND (reference sequence). The length of the CDR3 is 15 residues. The CDR3 bases are TGTGCCAGTAGCGAGGGGCAATCCTCTGGAAACACCATATATTTT. It translates to CASSEGQSSGNTIYF.

The chain employs TRBV4-3 and TRBJ2-1, with 11 bases identical to TRBD2. Trimming at V came to 1 base and at J to 8 bases, leaving 13 bases not matched to a gene. Germline V lookup: CDR1 LGHNA, CDR2 YSLEER. CDR3 length equals 18 residues. CDR3 protein: CASSQVPRASGRFYEQFF. The CDR3 bases are TGCGCCAGCAGCCAAGTCCCAAGGGCTAGCGGGAGGTTCTATGAGCAGTTCTTC.

The chain couples TRBV2 to TRBJ2-7; D remains unclear. The CDR3 runs to 15 residues. V lost 1 base and J 5 bases, leaving 15 bases between the germline ends. CDR1 is SNHLY, CDR2 FYNNEI, per germline. The chain's CDR3 is CASSEEASGWNEQYF. CDR3 DNA: TGTGCCAGCAGTGAAGAAGCCTCAGGCTGGAACGAGCAGTACTTC. Using reference TRBV2 and TRBJ2-7 for the parts outside the CDR3, the full variable domain is EPEVTQTPSHQVTQMGQEVILRCVPISNHLYFYWYRQILGQKVEFLVSFYNNEISEKSEIFDDQFSVERPDGSNFTLKIRSTKLEDSAMYFCASSEEASGWNEQYFGPGTRLTVT.

About this clone itself: The CDR3 end shows no conserved phenylalanine or tryptophan, and so a read error is likely. The rearrangement joins TRBV7-2 to TRBJ2-7; TRBD2 matches at 7 bases. The CDR3 length is 18 residues. V lost 2 bases, J lost 3 bases, and 16 bases stayed unmatched. Germline CDR1 SGHTA, CDR2 FQGNSA. In DNA form, the CDR3 reads TGTGCCAGCAGCTTACATTTGGGGCTAGCGGCCACCAGCTACGAGCAGTACTCC. Residues: CASSLHLGLAATSYEQYS.

V usage is TRBV11-2 and J usage is TRBJ1-1; D may be TRBD1 (5 bases). Germline CDR1 and CDR2: SGHAT and FQNNGV. CDR3 length equals 14 residues. V lost 0 bases and J 11 bases, leaving 16 bases between the germline ends. Here the CDR3 reads CASSLDSGRGFAFF. The CDR3 nucleotides read TGTGCCAGCAGCTTAGATTCCGGTCGGGGGTTCGCTTTCTTT.

To note about this clone: The sample carries other DNA sequences with the same CDR3. This chain uses TRBV30 with TRBJ2-3; D is possibly TRBD2 (6 bases). The CDR3 loop spans 11 amino acids. Trimming shortened V by 5 bases and J by 3 bases, and 6 bases separated the two germline ends. CDR1 is GTSNPN and CDR2 is SVGIG in the germline V gene (reference sequence). As DNA, the CDR3 is TGTGCCTGGGGGGGGACAGATACGCAGTATTTT. Translation gives CAWGGTDTQYF.

The J gene is TRBJ2-7, the V gene TRBV27, with 7 bases fitting TRBD2. With 0 bases clipped from V and 7 bases from J, the junction kept 12 bases outside the gene matches. This CDR3 contains 16 residues. The germline gives CDR1 MNHEY, CDR2 SMNVEV (reference sequence). CDR3 coding DNA: TGTGCCAGCAGTTTATCTGTGGGGGGGGGAGGACGTGAGCAGTACTTC. Protein product: CASSLSVGGGGREQYF.

This chain connects TRBV28 to TRBJ2-4, with a tentative D call TRBD1 (6 bases). Trimming took 7 bases from V and 9 from J, leaving 19 bases between them. The CDR3 consists of 14 residues. Germline CDR1 MDHEN, CDR2 SYDVKM. The CDR3 loop is CASTTPGGVGIQYF. The CDR3, as DNA: TGTGCCAGCACCACCCCTGGGGGCGTTGGCATTCAGTACTTC.

CDR3 region: CASSPTLGLAGYNEQFF. CDR3 in DNA: TGTGCCAGCAGCCCGACCCTTGGACTAGCGGGGTACAATGAGCAGTTCTTC. The V and J genes are TRBV7-9 and TRBJ2-1; 12 bases match TRBD2. The germline V gene has CDR1 SEHNR and CDR2 FQNEAQ (reference sequence). Trimming cost V 5 bases and J 4 bases; bases outside gene matches: 9. The CDR3 extends over 17 amino acids. Full variable domain (remainder filled in from reference TRBV7-9 and TRBJ2-1): DTGVSQNPRHKITKRGQNVTFRCDPISEHNRLYWYRQTLGQGPEFLTYFQNEAQLEKSRLLSDRFSAERPKGSFSTLEIQRTEQGDSAMYLCASSPTLGLAGYNEQFFGPGTRLTVL.

The chain has TRBV28 and TRBJ1-4; 8 bases are a match to TRBD1. CDR3 length: 15 amino acids. The germline V gene encodes CDR1 MDHEN and CDR2 SYDVKM. The trim removed 2 bases at V and 4 bases at J, leaving 3 bases unmatched. The DNA of the CDR3 is TGTGCCAGCAGTTTACGCACAGGGGGTAATGAAAAACTGTTTTTT. This codes for CASSLRTGGNEKLFF.

The J gene is TRBJ2-7, the V gene TRBV7-3, with D unclear. The CDR3 consists of 14 residues. Germline V CDR1 and CDR2: SGHTA, FQGTGA. V was pared by 5 bases and J by 1 base, with 12 bases between. CDR3 sequence reads: CASSTRHRSYEQYF. CDR3 sequence (DNA): TGTGCCAGCAGCACCCGACACCGATCCTACGAGCAGTACTTC.

This clone was seen a few times. The V call is TRBV30, the J call TRBJ1-5; D is unresolved. The germline V and J ends were trimmed by 1 base and 6 bases, with 10 bases remaining between them. CDR1 and CDR2 from the germline V gene are GTSNPN and SVGIG (reference sequence). This CDR3 is built from 13 residues. This chain's CDR3 is CAWSGGQSQPQHF. CDR3 in DNA: TGTGCCTGGAGTGGGGGTCAGAGTCAGCCCCAGCATTTT.

This chain joins TRBV30 and TRBJ2-7, with 9 bases aligning to TRBD1. From germline, CDR1 is GTSNPN and CDR2 SVGIG (reference sequence). The CDR3 totals 16 residues. Trimming at V came to 1 base and at J to 2 bases, leaving 9 bases not matched to a gene. CDR3 in DNA: TGTGCCTGGAGTGCCCGGACAGGGGAAAAAACCTACGAGCAGTACTTC. It translates to CAWSARTGEKTYEQYF.